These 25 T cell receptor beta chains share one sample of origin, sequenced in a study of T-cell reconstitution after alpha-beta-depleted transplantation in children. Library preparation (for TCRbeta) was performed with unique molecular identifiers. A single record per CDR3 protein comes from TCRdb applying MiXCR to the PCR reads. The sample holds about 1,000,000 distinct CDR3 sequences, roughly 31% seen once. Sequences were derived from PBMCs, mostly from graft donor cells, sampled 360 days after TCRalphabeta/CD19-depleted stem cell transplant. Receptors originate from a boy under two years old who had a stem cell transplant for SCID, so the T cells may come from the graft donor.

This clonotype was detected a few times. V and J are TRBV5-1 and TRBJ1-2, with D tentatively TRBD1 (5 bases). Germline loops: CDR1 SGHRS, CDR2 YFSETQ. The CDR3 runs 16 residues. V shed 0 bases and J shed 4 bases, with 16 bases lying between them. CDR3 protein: CASSLDGAPGSYGYTF. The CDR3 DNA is TGCGCCAGCAGCTTGGACGGGGCCCCAGGCAGCTATGGCTACACCTTC. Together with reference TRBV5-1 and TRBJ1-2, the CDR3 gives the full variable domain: KAGVTQTPRYLIKTRGQQVTLSCSPISGHRSVSWYQQTPGQGLQFLFEYFSETQRNKGNFPGRFSGRQFSNSRSEMNVSTLELGDSALYLCASSLDGAPGSYGYTFGSGTRLTVV.

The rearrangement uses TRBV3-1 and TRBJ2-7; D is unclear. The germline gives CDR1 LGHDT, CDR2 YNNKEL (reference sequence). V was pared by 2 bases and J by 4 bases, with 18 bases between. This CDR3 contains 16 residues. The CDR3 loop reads CASSQRALDQTYEQYF. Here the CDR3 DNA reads TGTGCCAGCAGCCAAAGGGCGTTAGATCAGACTTACGAGCAGTACTTC.

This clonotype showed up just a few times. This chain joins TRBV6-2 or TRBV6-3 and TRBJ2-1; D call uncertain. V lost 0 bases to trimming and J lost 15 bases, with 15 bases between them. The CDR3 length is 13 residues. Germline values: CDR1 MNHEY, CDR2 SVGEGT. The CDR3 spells CASSYSFDVLRFF. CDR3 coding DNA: TGTGCCAGCAGTTACTCCTTCGACGTCTTAAGGTTCTTC.

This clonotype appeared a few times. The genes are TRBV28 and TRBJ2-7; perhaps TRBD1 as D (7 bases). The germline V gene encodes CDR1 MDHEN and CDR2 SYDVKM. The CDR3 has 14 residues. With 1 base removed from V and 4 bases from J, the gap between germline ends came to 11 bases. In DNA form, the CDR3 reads TGTGCCAGCAGTTTATTCCAGGGGGGTTACGAGCAGTACTTC. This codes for CASSLFQGGYEQYF.

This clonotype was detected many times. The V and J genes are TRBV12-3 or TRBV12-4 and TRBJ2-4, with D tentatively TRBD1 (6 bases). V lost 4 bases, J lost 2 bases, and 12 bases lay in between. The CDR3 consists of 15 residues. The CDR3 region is CASSSGAGTKNIQYF. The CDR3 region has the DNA TGTGCCAGCAGTTCAGGGGCTGGGACCAAAAACATTCAGTACTTC.

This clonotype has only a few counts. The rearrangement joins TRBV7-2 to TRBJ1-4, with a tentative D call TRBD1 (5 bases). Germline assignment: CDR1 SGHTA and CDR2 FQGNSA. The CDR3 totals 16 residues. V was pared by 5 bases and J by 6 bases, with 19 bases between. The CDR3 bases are TGTGCCAGCAGCCCCGGCGGGGAGGGGATGGATGAAAAACTGTTTTTT. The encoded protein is CASSPGGEGMDEKLFF.

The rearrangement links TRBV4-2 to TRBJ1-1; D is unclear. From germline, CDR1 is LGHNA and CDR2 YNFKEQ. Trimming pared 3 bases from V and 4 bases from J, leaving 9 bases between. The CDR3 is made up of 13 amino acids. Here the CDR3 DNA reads TGTGCCAGCAGCCAGCATTCGAGCACTGAAGCTTTCTTT. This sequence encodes CASSQHSSTEAFF.

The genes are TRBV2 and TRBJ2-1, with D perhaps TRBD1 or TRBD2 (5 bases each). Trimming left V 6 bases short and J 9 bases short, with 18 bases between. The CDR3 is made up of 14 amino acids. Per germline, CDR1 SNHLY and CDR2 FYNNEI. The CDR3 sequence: CASRGDHTTIEQFF. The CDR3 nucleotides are TGTGCCAGCAGAGGGGACCATACCACAATTGAGCAGTTCTTC.

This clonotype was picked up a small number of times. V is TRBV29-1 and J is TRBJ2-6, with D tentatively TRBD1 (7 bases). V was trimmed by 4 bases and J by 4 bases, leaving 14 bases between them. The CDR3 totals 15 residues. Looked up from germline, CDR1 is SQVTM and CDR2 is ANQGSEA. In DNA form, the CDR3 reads TGCAGCGTTGTATCCAGGGGGGCCGGGGCCAACGTCCTGACTTTC. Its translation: CSVVSRGAGANVLTF.

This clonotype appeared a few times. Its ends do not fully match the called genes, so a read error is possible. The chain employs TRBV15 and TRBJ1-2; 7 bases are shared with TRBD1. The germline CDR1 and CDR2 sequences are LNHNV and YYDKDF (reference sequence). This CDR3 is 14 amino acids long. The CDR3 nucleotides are TGTGCCACCAGGGACAGCGCAGCAGGGGGGAATCGGATCTTC. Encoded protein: CATRDSAAGGNRIF.

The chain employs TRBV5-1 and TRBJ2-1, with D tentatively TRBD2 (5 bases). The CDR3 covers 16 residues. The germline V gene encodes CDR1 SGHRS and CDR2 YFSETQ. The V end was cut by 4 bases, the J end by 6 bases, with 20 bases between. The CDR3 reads CASSHTRGERTNEQFF. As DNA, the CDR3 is TGCGCCAGCAGCCACACTCGGGGAGAGCGTACCAATGAGCAGTTCTTC.

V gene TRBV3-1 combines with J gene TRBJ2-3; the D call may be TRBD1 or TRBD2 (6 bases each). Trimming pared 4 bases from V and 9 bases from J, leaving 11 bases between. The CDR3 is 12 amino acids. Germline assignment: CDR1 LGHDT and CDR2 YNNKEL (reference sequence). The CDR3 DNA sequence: TGTGCCAGCAGCCGGGGGGCGGGGACGCAGTATTTT. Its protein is CASSRGAGTQYF.

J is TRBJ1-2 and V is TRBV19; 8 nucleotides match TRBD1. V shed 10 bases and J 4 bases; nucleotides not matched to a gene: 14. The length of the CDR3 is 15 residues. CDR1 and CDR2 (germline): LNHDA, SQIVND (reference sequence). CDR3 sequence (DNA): TGTGCCACCTCAGTGGACAGGGATGACGCCTATGGCTACACCTTC. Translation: CATSVDRDDAYGYTF.

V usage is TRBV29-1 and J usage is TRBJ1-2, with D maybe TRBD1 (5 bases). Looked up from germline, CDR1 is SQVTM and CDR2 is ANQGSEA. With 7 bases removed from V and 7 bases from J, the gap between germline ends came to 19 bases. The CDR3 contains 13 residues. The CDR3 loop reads CSASTGRAGGYTF. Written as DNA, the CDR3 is TGCAGCGCCAGCACAGGACGGGCTGGTGGCTACACCTTC.

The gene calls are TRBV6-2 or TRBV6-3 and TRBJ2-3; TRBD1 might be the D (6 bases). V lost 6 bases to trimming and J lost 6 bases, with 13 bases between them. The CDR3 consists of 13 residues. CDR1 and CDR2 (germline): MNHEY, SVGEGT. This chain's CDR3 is CASREQGSDTQYF. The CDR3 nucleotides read TGTGCCAGCAGAGAACAGGGCTCCGATACGCAGTATTTT.

CDR3 amino acids: CASSYSRDRDDSPLHF. CDR3 bases: TGTGCCAGCAGTTACTCCCGGGACAGGGATGATTCACCCCTCCACTTT. This sequence joins TRBV6-5 and TRBJ1-6; 9 bases align to TRBD1. CDR1 and CDR2 from the germline V gene are MNHEY and SVGAGI. J lost 8 bases, V lost 0 bases, and 5 bases had no gene match. The CDR3 runs 16 residues.

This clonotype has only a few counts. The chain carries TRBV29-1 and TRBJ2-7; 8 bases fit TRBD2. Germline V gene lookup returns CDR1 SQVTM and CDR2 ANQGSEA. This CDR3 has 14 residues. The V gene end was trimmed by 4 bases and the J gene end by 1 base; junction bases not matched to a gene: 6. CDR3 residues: CSVAGRGKSYEQYF. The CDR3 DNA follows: TGCAGCGTTGCCGGGAGGGGAAAGTCCTACGAGCAGTACTTC.

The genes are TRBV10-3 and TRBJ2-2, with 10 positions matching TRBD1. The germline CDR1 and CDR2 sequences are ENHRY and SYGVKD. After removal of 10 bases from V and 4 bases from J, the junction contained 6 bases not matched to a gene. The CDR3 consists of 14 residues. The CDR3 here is CATAGTGVTGELFF. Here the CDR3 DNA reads TGTGCCACCGCGGGGACAGGGGTCACCGGGGAGCTGTTTTTT.

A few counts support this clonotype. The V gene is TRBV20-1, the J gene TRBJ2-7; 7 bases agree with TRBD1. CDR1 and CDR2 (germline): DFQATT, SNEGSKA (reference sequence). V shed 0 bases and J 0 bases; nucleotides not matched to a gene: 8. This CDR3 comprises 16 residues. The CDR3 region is CSARDLTGEISYEQYF. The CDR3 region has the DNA TGCAGTGCTAGAGACCTCACAGGGGAGATCTCCTACGAGCAGTACTTC.

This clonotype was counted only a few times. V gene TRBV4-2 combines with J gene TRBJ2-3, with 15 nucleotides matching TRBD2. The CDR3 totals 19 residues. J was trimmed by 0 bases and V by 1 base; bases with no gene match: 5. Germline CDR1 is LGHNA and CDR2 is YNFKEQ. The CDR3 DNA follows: TGTGCCAGCAGCCAAGGGGGACTAGCGGGGGGATCTAGCACAGATACGCAGTATTTT. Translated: CASSQGGLAGGSSTDTQYF.

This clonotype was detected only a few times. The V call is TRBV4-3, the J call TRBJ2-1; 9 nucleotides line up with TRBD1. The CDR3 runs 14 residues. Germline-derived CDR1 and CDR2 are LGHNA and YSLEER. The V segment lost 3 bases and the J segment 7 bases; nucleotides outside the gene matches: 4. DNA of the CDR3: TGCGCCAGCAGCCAGGGGACAGGGTGGAATGAGCAGTTCTTC. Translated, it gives CASSQGTGWNEQFF.

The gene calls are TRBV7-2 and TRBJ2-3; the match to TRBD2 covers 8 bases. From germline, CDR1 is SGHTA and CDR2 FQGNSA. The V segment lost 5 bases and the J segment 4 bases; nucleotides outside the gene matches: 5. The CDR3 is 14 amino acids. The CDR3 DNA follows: TGTGCCAGCAGCCCTCGACTAGCGTCAGATACGCAGTATTTT. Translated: CASSPRLASDTQYF. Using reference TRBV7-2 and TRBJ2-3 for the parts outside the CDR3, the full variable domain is GAGVSQSPSNKVTEKGKDVELRCDPISGHTALYWYRQSLGQGLEFLIYFQGNSAPDKSGLPSDRFSAERTGGSVSTLTIQRTQQEDSAVYLCASSPRLASDTQYFGPGTRLTVL.

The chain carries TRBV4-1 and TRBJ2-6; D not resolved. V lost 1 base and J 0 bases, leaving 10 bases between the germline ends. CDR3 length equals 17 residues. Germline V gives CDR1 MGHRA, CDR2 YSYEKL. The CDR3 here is CASSQANTASGANVLTF. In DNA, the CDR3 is TGCGCCAGCAGCCAAGCTAATACAGCCTCTGGGGCCAACGTCCTGACTTTC.

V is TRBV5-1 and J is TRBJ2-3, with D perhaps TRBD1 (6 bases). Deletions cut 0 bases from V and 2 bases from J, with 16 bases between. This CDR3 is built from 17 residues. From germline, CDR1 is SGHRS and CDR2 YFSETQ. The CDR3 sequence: CASSLAPDSPFTDTQYF. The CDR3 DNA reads TGCGCCAGCAGCTTGGCTCCGGACAGTCCATTCACAGATACGCAGTATTTT.

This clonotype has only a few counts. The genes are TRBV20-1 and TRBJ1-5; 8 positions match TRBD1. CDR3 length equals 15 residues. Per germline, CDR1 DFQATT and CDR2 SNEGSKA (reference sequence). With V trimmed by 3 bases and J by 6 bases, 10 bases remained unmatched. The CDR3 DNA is TGCAGTGCTAGGGGACCAGGGGGCGCGGGTCAGCCCCAGCATTTT. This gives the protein CSARGPGGAGQPQHF.